The clone carrying this TCR beta chain has only a few counts. Its antigen is as yet unknown. Germline is not matched at one junction end, which may reflect a read error. Naive CD4+ cells had CD25+ Tregs removed. There are 17 residues in the CDR3. Germline lookup yields CDR1 MNHNS and CDR2 SASEGT. Full-length variable regions came from constant-region reverse primers plus semi-nested Nested Universal Primer A PCR. MiXCR, applied by TCRdb to the 5' RACE reads, yields one record per CDR3 protein. The sample has about 40,000 distinct CDR3 sequences; 18% are singletons. The study's findings and limits: Greatest tumor Treg TCR overlap was with tumor naive CD4+ cells. The larger cohort examined one V-J beta rearrangement, not whole repertoires.

V usage is TRBV6-1 and J usage is TRBJ1-2, with TRBD1 matching 11 bases. The sequenced sample consisted of naive CD4+ T cells sorted from a lymph node. Sample subset: naive CD4+ T cells, CD4+CD45RA+CD25-. The receptor's source is a female donor with breast cancer. The CDR3 DNA is TGTGCCAGCACTGAATATTCCGGGACAGGGGGATACTATGGCTACACCTTC. This encodes CASTEYSGTGGYYGYTF.